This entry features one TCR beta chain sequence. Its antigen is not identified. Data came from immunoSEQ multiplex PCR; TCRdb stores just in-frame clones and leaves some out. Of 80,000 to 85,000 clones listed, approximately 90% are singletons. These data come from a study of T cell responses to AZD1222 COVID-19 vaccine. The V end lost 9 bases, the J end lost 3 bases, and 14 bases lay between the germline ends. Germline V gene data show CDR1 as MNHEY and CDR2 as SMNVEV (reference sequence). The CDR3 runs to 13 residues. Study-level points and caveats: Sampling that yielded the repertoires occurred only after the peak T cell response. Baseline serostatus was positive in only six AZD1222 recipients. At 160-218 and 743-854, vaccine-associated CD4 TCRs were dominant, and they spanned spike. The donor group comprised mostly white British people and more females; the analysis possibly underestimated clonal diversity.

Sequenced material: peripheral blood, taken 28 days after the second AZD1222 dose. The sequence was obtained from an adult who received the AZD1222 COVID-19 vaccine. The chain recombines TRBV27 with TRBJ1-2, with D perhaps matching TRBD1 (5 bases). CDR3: CASGTLGDYGYTF. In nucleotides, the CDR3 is TGTGCCAGTGGGACCCTAGGGGACTATGGCTACACCTTC.